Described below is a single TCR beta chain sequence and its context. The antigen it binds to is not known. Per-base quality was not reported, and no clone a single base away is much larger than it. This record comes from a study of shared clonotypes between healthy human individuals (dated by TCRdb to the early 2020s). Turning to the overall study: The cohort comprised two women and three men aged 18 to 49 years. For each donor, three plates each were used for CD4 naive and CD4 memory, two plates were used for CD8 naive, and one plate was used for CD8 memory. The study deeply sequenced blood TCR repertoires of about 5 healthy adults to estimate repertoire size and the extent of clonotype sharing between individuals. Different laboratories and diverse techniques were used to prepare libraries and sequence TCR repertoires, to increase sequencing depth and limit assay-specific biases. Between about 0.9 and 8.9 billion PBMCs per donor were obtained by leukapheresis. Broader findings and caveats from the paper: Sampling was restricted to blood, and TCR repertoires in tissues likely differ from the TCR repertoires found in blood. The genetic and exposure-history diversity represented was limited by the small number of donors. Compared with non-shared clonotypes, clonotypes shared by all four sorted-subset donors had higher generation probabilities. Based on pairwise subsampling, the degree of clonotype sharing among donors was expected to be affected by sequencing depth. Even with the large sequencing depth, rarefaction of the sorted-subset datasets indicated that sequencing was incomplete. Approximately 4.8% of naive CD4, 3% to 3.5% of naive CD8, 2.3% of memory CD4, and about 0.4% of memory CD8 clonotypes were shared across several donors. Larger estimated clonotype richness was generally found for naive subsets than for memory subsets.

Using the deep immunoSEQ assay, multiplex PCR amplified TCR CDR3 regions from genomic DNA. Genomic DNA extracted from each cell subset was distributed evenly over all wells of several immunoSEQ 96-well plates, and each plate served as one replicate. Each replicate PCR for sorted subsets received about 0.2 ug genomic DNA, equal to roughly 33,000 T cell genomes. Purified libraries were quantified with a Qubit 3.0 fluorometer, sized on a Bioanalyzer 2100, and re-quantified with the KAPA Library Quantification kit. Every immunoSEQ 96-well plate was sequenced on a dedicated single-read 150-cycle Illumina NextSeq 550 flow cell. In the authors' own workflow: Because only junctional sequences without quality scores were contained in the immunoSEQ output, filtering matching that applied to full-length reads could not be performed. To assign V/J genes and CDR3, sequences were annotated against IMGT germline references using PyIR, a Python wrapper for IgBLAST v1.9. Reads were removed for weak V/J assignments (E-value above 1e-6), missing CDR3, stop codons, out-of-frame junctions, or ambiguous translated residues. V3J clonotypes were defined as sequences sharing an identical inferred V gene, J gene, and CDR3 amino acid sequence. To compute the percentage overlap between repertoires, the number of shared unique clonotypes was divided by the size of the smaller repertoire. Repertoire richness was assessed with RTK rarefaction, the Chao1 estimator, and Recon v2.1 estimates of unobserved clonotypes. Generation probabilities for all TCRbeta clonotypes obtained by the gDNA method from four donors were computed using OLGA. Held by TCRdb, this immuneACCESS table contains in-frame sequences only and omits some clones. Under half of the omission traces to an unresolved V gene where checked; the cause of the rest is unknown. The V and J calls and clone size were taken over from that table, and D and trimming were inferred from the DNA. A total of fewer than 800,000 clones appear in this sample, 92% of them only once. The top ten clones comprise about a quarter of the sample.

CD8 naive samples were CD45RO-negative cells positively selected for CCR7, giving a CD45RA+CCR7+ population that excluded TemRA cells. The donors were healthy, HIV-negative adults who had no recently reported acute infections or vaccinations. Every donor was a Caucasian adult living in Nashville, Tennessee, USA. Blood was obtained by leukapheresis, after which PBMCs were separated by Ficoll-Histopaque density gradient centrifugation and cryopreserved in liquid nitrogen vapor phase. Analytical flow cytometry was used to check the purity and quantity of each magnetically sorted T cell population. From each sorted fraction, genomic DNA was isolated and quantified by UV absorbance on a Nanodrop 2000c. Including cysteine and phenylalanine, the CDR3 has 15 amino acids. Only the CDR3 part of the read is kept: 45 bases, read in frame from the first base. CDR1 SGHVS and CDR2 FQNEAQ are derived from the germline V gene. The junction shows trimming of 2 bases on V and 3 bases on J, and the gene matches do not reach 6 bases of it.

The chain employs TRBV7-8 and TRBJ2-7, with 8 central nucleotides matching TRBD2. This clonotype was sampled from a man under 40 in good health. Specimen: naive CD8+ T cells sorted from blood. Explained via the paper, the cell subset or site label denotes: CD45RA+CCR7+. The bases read TGTGCCAGCAGCTTACCATCGGGGGGGTTCTACGAGCAGTACTTC. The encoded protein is CASSLPSGGFYEQYF.